The 15 T cell receptor beta chains below were found in one sample sequenced in a study of CD8 T cells in ankylosing spondylitis. In TCRdb, the 5' RACE reads were re-called with MiXCR into one record per CDR3 protein. The data contain about 240,000 distinct CDR3 sequences, roughly 10% of them singletons. Sequenced: blood, either unsorted or a sorted T cell fraction (not recorded which). The receptors here all came from a male donor with ankylosing spondylitis or in good health (not recorded which).

In this sample, this clonotype turned up many times. V gene TRBV5-6 combines with J gene TRBJ1-5, with D perhaps TRBD1 (6 bases). V was pared by 0 bases and J by 10 bases, with 14 bases between. The CDR3 is made up of 14 amino acids. The germline gives CDR1 SGHDT, CDR2 YYEEEE. CDR3 nucleotides: TGTGCCAGCAGCTTGGGGGGACACGGGAGTCCCCAGCATTTT. Its translation: CASSLGGHGSPQHF.

This clonotype appeared many times. This chain links TRBV7-2 with TRBJ2-1; 13 nucleotides match TRBD2. Germline CDR1 SGHTA, CDR2 FQGNSA. The CDR3 loop spans 16 amino acids. Losses at the gene ends were 4 bases for V and 9 bases for J; bases not matched to a gene: 9. Here the CDR3 reads CASSWTSGSVFGEQFF. In DNA, the CDR3 is TGTGCCAGCAGCTGGACTAGCGGGAGTGTCTTTGGTGAGCAGTTCTTC.

V gene TRBV7-2 combines with J gene TRBJ1-5, with D unclear. V lost 5 bases and J lost 7, with 12 bases in between. Per the germline V gene, CDR1 is SGHTA and CDR2 is FQGNSA. CDR3 length: 13 residues. CDR3 DNA sequence: TGTGCCAGCAGCCCGACAATCCTCCAGCCCCAGCATTTT. Amino acids: CASSPTILQPQHF.

This clonotype has just a few counts. The J gene is TRBJ1-4, the V gene TRBV25-1, with D possibly TRBD1 on 6 matching bases. This CDR3 has 17 residues. Germline lookup yields CDR1 MGHDK and CDR2 SYGVNS. Trimming removed 4 bases at V and 1 base at J, with 16 bases between. In DNA, the CDR3 is TGTGCCAGCAGTGGACGCACACTAGGGGGAACTAATGAAAAACTGTTTTTT. Translated, it gives CASSGRTLGGTNEKLFF.

This clonotype was picked up many times. The V call is TRBV24-1, the J call TRBJ2-2; 7 bases line up with TRBD2. The CDR3 is 17 amino acids. J was trimmed by 1 base and V by 2 bases; bases with no gene match: 6. Per the germline V gene, CDR1 is KGHDR and CDR2 is SFDVKD. CDR3 nucleotide sequence: TGTGCCACCAGTGATTATCGGCGCGGGGGGAACACCGGGGAGCTGTTTTTT. Residues: CATSDYRRGGNTGELFF.

This clonotype showed up many times. The chain combines TRBV5-1 with TRBJ2-2; 11 bases are a match to TRBD2. Germline CDR1 reads SGHRS; CDR2 reads YFSETQ. The CDR3 spans 16 residues. V lost 4 bases, J lost 1 base, and 3 bases stayed unmatched. Here the CDR3 DNA reads TGCGCCAGCAGCCTGGGGACTAGCGGGAACACCGGGGAGCTGTTTTTT. Its protein product is CASSLGTSGNTGELFF.

This clonotype was picked up a small number of times. This sequence joins TRBV5-6 and TRBJ2-5; possibly TRBD2 for D (5 bases). V was trimmed by 2 bases and J by 3 bases, leaving 17 bases between them. Per the germline V gene, CDR1 is SGHDT and CDR2 is YYEEEE. This CDR3 region has 16 residues. The CDR3 region is CASSFIGRGGEETQYF. The CDR3 DNA reads as TGTGCCAGCAGCTTTATCGGAAGAGGAGGAGAAGAGACCCAGTACTTC.

Ten or more counts support this clonotype. The chain combines TRBV15 with TRBJ2-3; 7 nucleotides line up with TRBD1. This CDR3 region has 13 residues. V shed 3 bases, J shed 4 bases, and the junction held 1 base outside the gene matches. Germline CDR1 reads LNHNV; CDR2 reads YYDKDF (reference sequence). The CDR3 reads CATSRTGSDTQYF. In DNA form, the CDR3 reads TGTGCCACCAGCAGGACAGGGTCAGATACGCAGTATTTT.

In its sample, this clonotype was seen many times. The chain uses TRBV5-4 and TRBJ1-2; D unclear. The germline V and J ends were trimmed by 0 bases and 4 bases, with 7 bases remaining between them. Germline V CDR1 and CDR2: SGHNT, YYREEE (reference sequence). This CDR3 spans 13 amino acids. As DNA, the CDR3 is TGTGCCAGCAGCTTGGAGGCGGTCTATGGCTACACCTTC. Encoded protein: CASSLEAVYGYTF.

This clonotype was recorded many times. This chain joins TRBV29-1 and TRBJ2-5; D gene unclear. Trimming left V 3 bases short and J 2 bases short, with 25 bases between. This CDR3 contains 18 residues. Germline values: CDR1 SQVTM, CDR2 ANQGSEA. The CDR3 is CSVERSVRPAPLQETQYF. The CDR3 DNA follows: TGCAGCGTTGAGCGATCTGTTAGGCCAGCCCCTCTTCAAGAGACCCAGTACTTC.

This clonotype has ten or more counts. The chain joins TRBV6-1 to TRBJ1-4; D gene ambiguous. The V gene lost 5 bases and the J gene lost 0 bases, with 10 bases spanning the gap. This CDR3 has 15 amino acids. CDR1 and CDR2 (germline): MNHNS, SASEGT. CDR3 loop: CASSTNGATNEKLFF. The DNA of the CDR3 is TGTGCCAGCAGTACGAACGGTGCAACTAATGAAAAACTGTTTTTT.

This clonotype was seen many times. The chain couples TRBV5-1 to TRBJ1-6; D might be TRBD1 (5 bases). CDR1 is SGHRS and CDR2 is YFSETQ in the germline V gene. The CDR3 has 13 residues. Trimming took 0 bases from V and 9 from J, leaving 7 bases between them. CDR3 region: CASSLVGGSPLHF. CDR3 coding DNA: TGCGCCAGCAGCTTGGTTGGGGGTTCACCCCTCCACTTT.

The J gene is TRBJ1-1, the V gene TRBV28; the D is unclear. CDR1 and CDR2 (germline): MDHEN, SYDVKM. The CDR3 spans 10 residues. V gave up 6 bases and J gave up 7 bases, with 6 bases separating them. In nucleotides, the CDR3 is TGTGCCAGCAGCCACTTTGAAGCTTTCTTT. Amino acids: CASSHFEAFF. Full variable domain (remainder filled in from reference TRBV28 and TRBJ1-1): DVKVTQSSRYLVKRTGEKVFLECVQDMDHENMFWYRQDPGLGLRLIYFSYDVKMKEKGDIPEGYSVSREKKERFSLILESASTNQTSMYLCASSHFEAFFGQGTRLTVV.

The table lists this clonotype with a few counts. The gene calls are TRBV3-1 and TRBJ1-1, with D possibly matching TRBD1 (5 bases). The CDR3 is made up of 15 amino acids. Per the germline V gene, CDR1 is LGHDT and CDR2 is YNNKEL (reference sequence). The V gene lost 6 bases and the J gene lost 3 bases, with 17 bases spanning the gap. CDR3 residues: CASSPSGGGDTEAFF. The CDR3 DNA is TGTGCCAGCAGTCCTTCGGGCGGGGGGGACACTGAAGCTTTCTTT. Variable domain in full (rest from reference TRBV3-1 and TRBJ1-1): DTAVSQTPKYLVTQMGNDKSIKCEQNLGHDTMYWYKQDSKKFLKIMFSYNNKELIINETVPNRFSPKSPDKAHLNLHINSLELGDSAVYFCASSPSGGGDTEAFFGQGTRLTVV.

Ten or more counts support this clonotype. The chain couples TRBV7-3 to TRBJ2-2; D gene uncertain. The germline CDR1 and CDR2 sequences are SGHTA and FQGTGA. The CDR3 length is 14 residues. V lost 5 bases to trimming and J lost 2 bases, with 9 bases between them. CDR3 sequence reads: CASSLDANTGELFF. As DNA, the CDR3 is TGTGCCAGCAGCCTAGACGCTAACACCGGGGAGCTGTTTTTT.